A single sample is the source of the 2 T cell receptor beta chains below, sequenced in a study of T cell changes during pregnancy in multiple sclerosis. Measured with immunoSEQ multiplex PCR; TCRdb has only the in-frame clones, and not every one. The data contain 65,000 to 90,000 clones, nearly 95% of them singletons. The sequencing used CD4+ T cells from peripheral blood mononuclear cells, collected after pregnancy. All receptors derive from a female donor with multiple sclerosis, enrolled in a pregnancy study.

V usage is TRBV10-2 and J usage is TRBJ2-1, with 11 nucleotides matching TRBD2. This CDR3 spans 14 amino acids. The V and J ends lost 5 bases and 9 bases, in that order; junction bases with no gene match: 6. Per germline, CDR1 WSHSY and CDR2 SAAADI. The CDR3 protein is CASSLAGGRGEQFF. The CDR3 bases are TGCGCCAGCAGTCTAGCGGGGGGCCGGGGTGAGCAGTTCTTC.

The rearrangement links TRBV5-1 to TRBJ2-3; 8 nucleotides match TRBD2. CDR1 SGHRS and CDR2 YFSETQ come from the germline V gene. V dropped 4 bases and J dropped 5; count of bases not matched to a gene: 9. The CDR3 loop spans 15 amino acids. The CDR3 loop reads CASSGAVLAGDTQYF. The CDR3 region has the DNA TGCGCCAGCAGCGGCGCGGTTCTAGCGGGAGATACGCAGTATTTT.